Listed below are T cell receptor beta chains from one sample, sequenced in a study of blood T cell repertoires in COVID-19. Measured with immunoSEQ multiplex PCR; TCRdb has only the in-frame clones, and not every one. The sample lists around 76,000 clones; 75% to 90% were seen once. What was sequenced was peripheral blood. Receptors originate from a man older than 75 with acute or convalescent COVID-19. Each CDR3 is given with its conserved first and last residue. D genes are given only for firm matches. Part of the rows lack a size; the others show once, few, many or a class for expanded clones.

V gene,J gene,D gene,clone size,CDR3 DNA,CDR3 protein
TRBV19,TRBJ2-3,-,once,TGTGCCAGTAGTCTCAGTCCGGGGGCAGATACGCAGTATTTT,CASSLSPGADTQYF
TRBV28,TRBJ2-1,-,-,TGTGCCAGCATTACAGGACAGCACAATGAGCAGTTCTTC,CASITGQHNEQFF
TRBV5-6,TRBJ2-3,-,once,TGTGCCAGCAGTCGCAGGCGAACTAGCACAGATACGCAGTATTTT,CASSRRRTSTDTQYF
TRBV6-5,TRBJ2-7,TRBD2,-,TGTGCCAGCAGCGGACTAGCGGGAGGCTACGAGCAGTACTTC,CASSGLAGGYEQYF
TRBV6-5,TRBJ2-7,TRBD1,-,TGTGCCAGCCTTACAGGACAGGGGGCTGGCGAGCAGTACTTC,CASLTGQGAGEQYF
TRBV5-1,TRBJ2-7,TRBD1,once,TGCGCCAGCAGCTTAACCGGGACAGGGGGCGGTTTATCGGAGTACGAGCAGTACTTC,CASSLTGTGGGLSEYEQYF
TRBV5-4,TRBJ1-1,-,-,TGTGCCAGCAGCTTGGCAGGGGCTGGCACTGAAGCTTTCTTT,CASSLAGAGTEAFF
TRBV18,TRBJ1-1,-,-,TGTGCCAGCTCACCAAGAGGTGGGACTGAAGCTTTCTTT,CASSPRGGTEAFF
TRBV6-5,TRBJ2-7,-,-,TGTGCCAGCAGTACCGGGACACAGGATAACGAGCAGTACTTC,CASSTGTQDNEQYF
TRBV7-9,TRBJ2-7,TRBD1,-,TGTGCCAGCACCCAAGGGGGCGGCTACGAGCAGTACTTC,CASTQGGGYEQYF
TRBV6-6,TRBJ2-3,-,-,TGTGCCAGCAGTTTGGGGAGGGGGGGTGGTACAGATACGCAGTATTTT,CASSLGRGGGTDTQYF
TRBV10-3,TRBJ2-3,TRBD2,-,TGTGCCATCAGGAGCGGGGGGGTGGATACGCAGTATTTT,CAIRSGGVDTQYF
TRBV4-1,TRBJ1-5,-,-,TGCGCCAGCAGCCGAGACAACAATCAGCCCCAGCATTTT,CASSRDNNQPQHF
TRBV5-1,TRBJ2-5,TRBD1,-,TGCGCCAGCAGCTTGATATTACAGGGGGCACAAGAGACCCAGTACTTC,CASSLILQGAQETQYF
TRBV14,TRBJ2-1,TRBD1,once,TGTGCCAGCAGCCAACCCGGGACAGGGTACAATGAGCAGTTCTTC,CASSQPGTGYNEQFF
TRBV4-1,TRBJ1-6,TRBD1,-,TGCGCCAGCGCAGACCCGGGACAGGGGATTATCAGTTCACCCCTCCACTTT,CASADPGQGIISSPLHF
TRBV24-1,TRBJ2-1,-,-,TGTGCCACCAGTGACAACGACAGGCCGAGCTCCTACAATGAGCAGTTCTTC,CATSDNDRPSSYNEQFF
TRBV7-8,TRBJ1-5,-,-,TGTGCCAGCAGCCCCCTGGGGGGGAATCAGCCCCAGCATTTT,CASSPLGGNQPQHF
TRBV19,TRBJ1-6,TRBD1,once,TGTGCCAGTAGTATTAGCGGCGGGACAGGGAATTCACCCCTCCACTTT,CASSISGGTGNSPLHF
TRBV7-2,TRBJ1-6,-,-,TGTGCCAGCAGCTCGGACAGCAATTCACCCCTCCACTTT,CASSSDSNSPLHF
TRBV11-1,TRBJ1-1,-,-,TGTGCCAGCAGCTTAGAATCAGGGGTGAACACTGAAGCTTTCTTT,CASSLESGVNTEAFF
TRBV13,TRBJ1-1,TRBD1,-,TGTGCCAGCAGCTTAGAGGCAGGGGGCACTGAAGCTTTCTTT,CASSLEAGGTEAFF
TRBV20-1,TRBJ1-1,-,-,TGCAGTGCTAGCAGGAACACTGAAGCTTTCTTT,CSASRNTEAFF
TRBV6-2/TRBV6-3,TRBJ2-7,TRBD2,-,TGTGCCAGCAGTTACTCGACGCCTAGCGGGGGTAGCGAGCAGTACTTC,CASSYSTPSGGSEQYF
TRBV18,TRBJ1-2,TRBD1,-,TGTGCCAGCTCACCTGGGACAGAGAGGGACTATGGCTACACCTTC,CASSPGTERDYGYTF
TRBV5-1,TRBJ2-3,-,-,TGCGCCAGCAGCTTGGGGATTGTCGGGGCAGATACGCAGTATTTT,CASSLGIVGADTQYF
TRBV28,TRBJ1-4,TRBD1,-,TGTGCCAGCAGTCAACAGGGGCATAATGAAAAACTGTTTTTT,CASSQQGHNEKLFF
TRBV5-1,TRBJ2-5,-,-,TGCGCCAGCAGCTCCCTACCGGGAAGCGTAGAGACCCAGTACTTC,CASSSLPGSVETQYF
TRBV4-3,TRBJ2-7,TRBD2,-,TGCGCCAGCAGCCAGGGGCTTAGCGGGGGAGTATCCTACGAGCAGTACTTC,CASSQGLSGGVSYEQYF
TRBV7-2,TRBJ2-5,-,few,TGTGCCAGCAGCTTCCCCCCACAGGGAACCCAGTACTTC,CASSFPPQGTQYF
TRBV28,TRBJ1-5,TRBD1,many,TGTGCCAGCAGTTCATCCGGGACAGGGTACCAGCCCCAGCATTTT,CASSSSGTGYQPQHF
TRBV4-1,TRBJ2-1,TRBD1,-,TGCGCCAGCAGCCAAGCCGGGACAGGGAATCATGAGCAGTTCTTC,CASSQAGTGNHEQFF
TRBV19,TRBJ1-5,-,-,TGTGCCAGTAGTGGAGGGAGTCAGCCCCAGCATTTT,CASSGGSQPQHF
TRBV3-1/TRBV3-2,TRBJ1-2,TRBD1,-,TGTGCCAGCAGCCAAGGGTCGGGACAGGGCCTTTTTAACTATGGCTACACCTTC,CASSQGSGQGLFNYGYTF
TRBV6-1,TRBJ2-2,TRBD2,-,TGTGCCAGCAGTGAAATTCCCGGACTAGCGGTGAACACCGGGGAGCTGTTTTTT,CASSEIPGLAVNTGELFF
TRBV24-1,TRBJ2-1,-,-,TGTGCCACCAGTGACACCACAGGGAACGGGTGGTATGAGCAGTTCTTC,CATSDTTGNGWYEQFF
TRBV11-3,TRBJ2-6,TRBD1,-,TGTGCCAGCAGCTCCGGGACAGGGACCATTGGTGGGGCCAACGTCCTGACTTTC,CASSSGTGTIGGANVLTF
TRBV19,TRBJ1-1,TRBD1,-,TGTGCCAGTAGTATTCTCAGGGGGCCGAACACTGAAGCTTTCTTT,CASSILRGPNTEAFF
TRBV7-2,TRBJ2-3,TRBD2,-,TGTGCCAGTGGACGGGTCGGGGGGAGCACAGATACGCAGTATTTT,CASGRVGGSTDTQYF
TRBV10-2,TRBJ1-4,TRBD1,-,TGCGCCAGCAGTTCACAGGGGGGAGGTGAAAAACTGTTTTTT,CASSSQGGGEKLFF
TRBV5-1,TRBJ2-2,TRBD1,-,TGCGCCAGCAGCTCCCCCGGGACAGGCTTCACCGGGGAGCTGTTTTTT,CASSSPGTGFTGELFF
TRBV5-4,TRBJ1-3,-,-,TGTGCCAGCAGCTTGTCGCTGGGAGGGGGGAACACCATATATTTT,CASSLSLGGGNTIYF
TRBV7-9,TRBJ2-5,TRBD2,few,TGTGCCAGCAGCTTAAGTATCACCGGCGGGAGCGAAGAGACCCAGTACTTC,CASSLSITGGSEETQYF
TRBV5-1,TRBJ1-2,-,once,TGCGCCAGCAGCTCACAGGGTTATGGGGCTGGCTACACCTTC,CASSSQGYGAGYTF
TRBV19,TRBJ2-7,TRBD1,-,TGTGCCAGTAGTACCGGGACAGGCGTGATCGAGCAGTACTTC,CASSTGTGVIEQYF
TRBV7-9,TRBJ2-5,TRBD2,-,TGTGCCAGCAGCTTAACTAGCGGGCAAGAGACCCAGTACTTC,CASSLTSGQETQYF
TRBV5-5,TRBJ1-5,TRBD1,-,TGTGCCAGCAGCTTACAGGGGGATCAGCCCCAGCATTTT,CASSLQGDQPQHF
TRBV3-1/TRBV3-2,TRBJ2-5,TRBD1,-,TGTGCCAGCAGCCGTGGGGACAGACAAGAGACCCAGTACTTC,CASSRGDRQETQYF
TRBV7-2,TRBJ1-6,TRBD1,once,TGTGCCAGCAGCTTAGTGCCGGGACAGATCCACTTT,CASSLVPGQIHF
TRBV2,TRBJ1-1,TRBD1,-,TGTGCCAGCAGGGACAGGGAGAACACTGAAGCTTTCTTT,CASRDRENTEAFF
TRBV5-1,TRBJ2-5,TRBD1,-,TGCGCCAGCAGCCGACTTGGGGACAGCCAAGAGACCCAGTACTTC,CASSRLGDSQETQYF
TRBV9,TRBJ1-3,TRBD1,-,TGTGCCAGCAGCGCCTCGACAGGGACTGGAAACACCATATATTTT,CASSASTGTGNTIYF
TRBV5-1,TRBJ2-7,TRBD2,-,TGCGCCAGCAGCTTGACGGGAGGCCAACCCTACGAGCAGTACTTC,CASSLTGGQPYEQYF
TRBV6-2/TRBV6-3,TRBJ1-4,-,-,TGTGCCAGCAGTTACGAGATCGGGGGAATTCTAAAACTGTTTTTT,CASSYEIGGILKLFF
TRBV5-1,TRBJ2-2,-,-,TGCGCCAGTAACGGAGACGGTTACACCGGGGAGCTGTTTTTT,CASNGDGYTGELFF